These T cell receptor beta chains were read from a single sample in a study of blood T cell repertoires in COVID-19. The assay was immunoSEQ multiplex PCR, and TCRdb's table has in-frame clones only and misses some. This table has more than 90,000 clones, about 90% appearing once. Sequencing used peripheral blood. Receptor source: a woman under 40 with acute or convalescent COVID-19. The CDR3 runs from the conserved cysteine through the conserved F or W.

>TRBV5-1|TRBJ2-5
CASVRDRGETQYF
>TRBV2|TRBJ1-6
CASSTGNSPLHF
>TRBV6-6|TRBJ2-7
CASRGGYDEQYF
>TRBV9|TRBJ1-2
CASSESETDYGYTF
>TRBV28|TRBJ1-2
CASSFLRGGIYGYTF
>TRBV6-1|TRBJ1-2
CASSDLFYGYTF
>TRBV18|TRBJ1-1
CASSPEGTMNTEAFF
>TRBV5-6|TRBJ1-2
CASSFYLGQGPSGYTF
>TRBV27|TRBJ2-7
CASTGGPLYEQYF
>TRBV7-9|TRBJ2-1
CASSPYGLAGVYNEQFF
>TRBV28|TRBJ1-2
CASSLIGVGGNYGYTF
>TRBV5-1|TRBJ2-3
CASSTRTGWDTDTQYF
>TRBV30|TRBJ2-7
CAWSSGGGEQYF
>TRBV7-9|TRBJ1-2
CASSFSSATGGYTF
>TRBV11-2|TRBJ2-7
CASSTGTGGSYEQYF
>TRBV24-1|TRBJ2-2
CATSAEGGPRRTGELFF
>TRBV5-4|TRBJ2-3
CASSLTNKGTDTQYF
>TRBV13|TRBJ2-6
CASSSRDWSSGANVLTF
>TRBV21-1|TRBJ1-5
CASSKEEQGRLGNQPQHF
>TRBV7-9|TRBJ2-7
CASSPGQGYEQYF
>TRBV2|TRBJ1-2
CASSDGGTNYGYTF
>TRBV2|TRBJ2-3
CASSEGLSTDTQYF
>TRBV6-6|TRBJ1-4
CASRTGTGNEKLFF
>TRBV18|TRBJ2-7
CASSLSGGAAYEQYF
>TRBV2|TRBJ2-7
CASSADRGFYEQYF
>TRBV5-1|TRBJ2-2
CASSPPGQGVTGELFF
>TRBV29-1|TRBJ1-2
CSVDKGADRVYGYTF
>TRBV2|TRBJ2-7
CASKGGHEQYF
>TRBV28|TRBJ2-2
CASSFFRGSYTGELFF
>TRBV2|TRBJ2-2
CASSEAGGPTGELFF
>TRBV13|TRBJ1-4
CASSLGGAGEKLFF
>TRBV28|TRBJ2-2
CASSLIGQNTGELFF
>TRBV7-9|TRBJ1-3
CASSSGMAQVSGNTIYF
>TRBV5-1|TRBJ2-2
CASGLAVFSGELFF